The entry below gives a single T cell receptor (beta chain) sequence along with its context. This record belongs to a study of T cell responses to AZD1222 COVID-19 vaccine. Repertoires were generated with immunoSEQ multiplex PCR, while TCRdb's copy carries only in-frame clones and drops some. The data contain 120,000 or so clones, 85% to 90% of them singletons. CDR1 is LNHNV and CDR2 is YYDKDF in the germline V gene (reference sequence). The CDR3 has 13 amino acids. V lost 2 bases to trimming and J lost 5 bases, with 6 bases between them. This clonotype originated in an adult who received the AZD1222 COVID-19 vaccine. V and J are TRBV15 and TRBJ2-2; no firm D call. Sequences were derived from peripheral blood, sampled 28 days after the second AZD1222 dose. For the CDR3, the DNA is TGTGCCACCAGCAGAAGCAGAACCGGGGAGCTGTTTTTT. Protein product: CATSRSRTGELFF.